This TCR beta chain is from a study of cytomegalovirus exposure and HLA in healthy donors. The study's findings and limits: The Asian-associated ancestry cluster reportedly had fewer N-insertions than the approximately 670-donor mean in a later analysis.

In the PCR, 60 Vbeta and 13 Jbeta primers were used. Assay used: immunoSEQ multiplex PCR; TCRdb lists only in-frame clones, some missing. Of around 150,000 clones listed, approximately 80% were seen once; the top ten hold 1.5%. The CDR3 loop spans 15 amino acids. With V trimmed by 7 bases and J by 6 bases, 13 bases remained unmatched. Per the germline V gene, CDR1 is SEHNR and CDR2 is FQNEAQ (reference sequence). Note on this clone: Its antigen is still unknown.

Sequenced material: PBMCs. V usage is TRBV7-9 and J usage is TRBJ1-1; TRBD1 agrees at 8 bases. The source of this sequence is a woman aged 18-29 years in good health and CMV-seronegative. The CDR3 sequence is CASTSGDRGFAEAFF. CDR3 DNA: TGTGCCAGCACCTCCGGAGACAGGGGATTTGCTGAAGCTTTCTTT.